Listed below are T cell receptor beta chains from one sample, sequenced in a study of shared clonotypes between healthy human individuals. Data came from immunoSEQ multiplex PCR; TCRdb stores just in-frame clones and leaves some out. Among roughly 2 million clones listed, roughly 94% were seen once. Sequenced input: naive CD4+ T cells sorted from blood. The receptors stem from a man aged 18 to 30 in good health. CDR3s include the opening cysteine and the closing phenylalanine or tryptophan. The order of the fields is D gene, V gene, J gene, clone size, CDR3 protein, CDR3 DNA. A D gene is named only where the DNA matches it firmly. Rows give clone size only sometimes, using once, few, many, or a class for an expanded clone.

D: NA
V: TRBV18
J: TRBJ1-2
size: NA
CDR3: CASSPPGGGTNYGYTF
DNA: TGTGCCAGCTCACCACCCGGGGGAGGTACTAACTATGGCTACACCTTC

D: TRBD1
V: TRBV14
J: TRBJ2-1
size: once
CDR3: CASSRAGTAYNEQFF
DNA: TGTGCCAGCAGCCGGGCCGGGACAGCCTACAATGAGCAGTTCTTC

D: TRBD2
V: TRBV4-1
J: TRBJ2-2
size: NA
CDR3: CASSQGRSGGNTGELFF
DNA: TGCGCCAGCAGCCAAGGGCGTAGCGGGGGGAACACCGGGGAGCTGTTTTTT

D: NA
V: TRBV6-5
J: TRBJ1-6
size: NA
CDR3: CASNPTEGAPLHF
DNA: TGTGCCAGCAACCCGACAGAGGGGGCACCCCTCCACTTT

D: NA
V: TRBV28
J: TRBJ1-1
size: NA
CDR3: CASSLLSAGKAFF
DNA: TGTGCCAGCAGTTTACTCTCGGCAGGGAAAGCTTTCTTT

D: TRBD1
V: TRBV7-9
J: TRBJ2-3
size: few
CDR3: CASSTRQGLDTQYF
DNA: TGTGCCAGCAGCACCCGACAGGGCTTAGATACGCAGTATTTT

D: NA
V: TRBV4-3
J: TRBJ2-5
size: NA
CDR3: CASSQAGSGTQYF
DNA: TGCGCCAGCAGCCAAGCTGGGTCGGGGACCCAGTACTTC

D: TRBD1
V: TRBV5-4
J: TRBJ1-1
size: NA
CDR3: CASSLGDRDTEAFF
DNA: TGTGCCAGCAGCTTGGGGGACAGGGACACTGAAGCTTTCTTT

D: NA
V: TRBV5-1
J: TRBJ1-2
size: NA
CDR3: CASSLVTAYGYTF
DNA: TGCGCCAGCAGCTTGGTCACAGCCTATGGCTACACCTTC

D: TRBD1
V: TRBV19
J: TRBJ1-4
size: NA
CDR3: CASSVQGSNEKLFF
DNA: TGTGCCAGTAGTGTACAGGGGTCGAATGAAAAACTGTTTTTT

D: NA
V: TRBV5-1
J: TRBJ1-1
size: NA
CDR3: CASSLVAGTMNTEAFF
DNA: TGCGCCAGCAGCTTGGTGGCAGGGACCATGAACACTGAAGCTTTCTTT

D: TRBD2
V: TRBV28
J: TRBJ2-7
size: NA
CDR3: CASTGLAGEQYF
DNA: TGTGCCAGCACCGGACTAGCGGGGGAGCAGTACTTC

D: NA
V: TRBV2
J: TRBJ2-5
size: NA
CDR3: CASSGTNRGETQYF
DNA: TGTGCCAGCAGCGGGACCAACCGCGGGGAGACCCAGTACTTC

D: NA
V: TRBV30
J: TRBJ2-3
size: NA
CDR3: CAWSNGADTQYF
DNA: TGTGCCTGGAGTAACGGCGCAGATACGCAGTATTTT

D: NA
V: TRBV27
J: TRBJ2-7
size: NA
CDR3: CARNGHRITYEQYF
DNA: TGTGCCAGAAATGGACACAGGATCACCTACGAGCAGTACTTC

D: NA
V: TRBV30
J: TRBJ1-3
size: NA
CDR3: CAWRQVSGNTIYF
DNA: TGTGCCTGGAGGCAGGTCTCTGGAAACACCATATATTTT

D: NA
V: TRBV11-3
J: TRBJ2-1
size: once
CDR3: CASSLVASKAYNEQFF
DNA: TGTGCCAGCAGCTTAGTAGCCTCAAAAGCCTACAATGAGCAGTTCTTC

D: TRBD1
V: TRBV5-5
J: TRBJ1-6
size: NA
CDR3: CASNRQGDNSPLHF
DNA: TGTGCCAGCAACAGACAGGGCGATAATTCACCCCTCCACTTT

D: NA
V: TRBV6-5
J: TRBJ1-2
size: NA
CDR3: CASSYSGQNYGYTF
DNA: TGTGCCAGCAGTTACTCGGGCCAGAACTATGGCTACACCTTC

D: TRBD2
V: TRBV7-2
J: TRBJ2-7
size: NA
CDR3: CASEAGGTYEQYF
DNA: TGTGCCAGCGAGGCGGGAGGCACCTACGAGCAGTACTTC

D: NA
V: TRBV5-1
J: TRBJ1-2
size: NA
CDR3: CASSSAGFGYGYTF
DNA: TGCGCCAGCAGCTCGGCGGGGTTTGGCTATGGCTACACCTTC

D: TRBD1
V: TRBV5-1
J: TRBJ2-7
size: NA
CDR3: CASSPRGTGVYEQYF
DNA: TGCGCCAGCAGCCCCCGGGGGACAGGGGTGTACGAGCAGTACTTC

D: TRBD1
V: TRBV10-3
J: TRBJ1-4
size: NA
CDR3: CATGTGDLGTNEKLFF
DNA: TGTGCCACCGGGACAGGGGACCTAGGAACTAATGAAAAACTGTTTTTT

D: NA
V: TRBV9
J: TRBJ2-3
size: NA
CDR3: CASSVDVTDTQYF
DNA: TGTGCCAGCAGCGTAGATGTCACAGATACGCAGTATTTT

D: TRBD1
V: TRBV5-6
J: TRBJ1-2
size: NA
CDR3: CASSPGQGYGYTF
DNA: TGTGCCAGCAGCCCTGGACAGGGCTATGGCTACACCTTC

D: TRBD2
V: TRBV6-5
J: TRBJ2-1
size: NA
CDR3: CASGRGGSNNEQFF
DNA: TGTGCCAGCGGCCGGGGGGGCAGTAATAATGAGCAGTTCTTC

D: TRBD2
V: TRBV4-1
J: TRBJ2-1
size: NA
CDR3: CASSHTGLAGNEQFF
DNA: TGCGCCAGCAGCCACACGGGACTAGCGGGGAATGAGCAGTTCTTC

D: NA
V: TRBV28
J: TRBJ1-6
size: NA
CDR3: CASSQQNSYNSPLHF
DNA: TGTGCCAGCAGTCAGCAAAACTCCTATAATTCACCCCTCCACTTT

D: TRBD1
V: TRBV2
J: TRBJ1-1
size: NA
CDR3: CARNRGQDTEAFF
DNA: TGTGCCAGGAACAGGGGGCAGGACACTGAAGCTTTCTTT

D: TRBD1
V: TRBV28
J: TRBJ1-6
size: NA
CDR3: CASSSHNRGLNSPLHF
DNA: TGTGCCAGCAGCTCCCACAACAGGGGGCTCAATTCACCCCTCCACTTT

D: NA
V: TRBV7-2
J: TRBJ2-1
size: NA
CDR3: CASSLGQGPYNEQFF
DNA: TGTGCCAGCAGCTTAGGGCAGGGGCCGTACAATGAGCAGTTCTTC

D: TRBD2
V: TRBV6-5
J: TRBJ2-5
size: NA
CDR3: CASSFPSGGARETQYF
DNA: TGTGCCAGCAGTTTTCCCAGCGGGGGGGCTCGGGAGACCCAGTACTTC

D: NA
V: TRBV6-1
J: TRBJ1-5
size: NA
CDR3: CASKFPYQPQHF
DNA: TGTGCCAGCAAATTTCCTTATCAGCCCCAGCATTTT

D: NA
V: TRBV6-6
J: TRBJ1-5
size: NA
CDR3: CASSYLGQPQHF
DNA: TGTGCCAGCAGTTATCTGGGTCAGCCCCAGCATTTT

D: TRBD2
V: TRBV18
J: TRBJ2-7
size: NA
CDR3: CASSRAGGYEQYF
DNA: TGTGCCAGCTCCCGGGCGGGGGGCTACGAGCAGTACTTC

D: TRBD2
V: TRBV9
J: TRBJ2-5
size: NA
CDR3: CASSSGLAEETQYF
DNA: TGTGCCAGCAGCAGCGGACTAGCAGAAGAGACCCAGTACTTC

D: NA
V: TRBV29-1
J: TRBJ2-7
size: NA
CDR3: CSVVLSRPSYEQYF
DNA: TGCAGCGTTGTTTTGAGCCGACCCTCCTACGAGCAGTACTTC

D: TRBD1
V: TRBV6-1
J: TRBJ2-3
size: NA
CDR3: CASSDGTAQSTDTQYF
DNA: TGTGCCAGCAGTGACGGGACAGCTCAAAGCACAGATACGCAGTATTTT

D: NA
V: TRBV5-4
J: TRBJ1-4
size: NA
CDR3: CASSWGLNEKLFF
DNA: TGTGCCAGCAGCTGGGGGCTCAATGAAAAACTGTTTTTT

D: NA
V: TRBV5-1
J: TRBJ1-1
size: once
CDR3: CASKEGRGLNTEAFF
DNA: TGCGCCAGTAAGGAGGGTCGGGGGTTGAACACTGAAGCTTTCTTT

D: NA
V: TRBV5-1
J: TRBJ2-3
size: NA
CDR3: CASSTDGTSTDTQYF
DNA: TGCGCCAGCAGTACTGACGGGACTAGCACAGATACGCAGTATTTT

D: NA
V: TRBV7-8
J: TRBJ1-3
size: NA
CDR3: CASSSPRGFSGNTIYF
DNA: TGTGCCAGCAGCTCTCCGAGGGGGTTCTCGGGAAACACCATATATTTT

D: TRBD2
V: TRBV5-1
J: TRBJ2-3
size: NA
CDR3: CASSPGGGAGTDTQYF
DNA: TGCGCCAGCAGCCCTGGGGGGGGAGCGGGCACAGATACGCAGTATTTT